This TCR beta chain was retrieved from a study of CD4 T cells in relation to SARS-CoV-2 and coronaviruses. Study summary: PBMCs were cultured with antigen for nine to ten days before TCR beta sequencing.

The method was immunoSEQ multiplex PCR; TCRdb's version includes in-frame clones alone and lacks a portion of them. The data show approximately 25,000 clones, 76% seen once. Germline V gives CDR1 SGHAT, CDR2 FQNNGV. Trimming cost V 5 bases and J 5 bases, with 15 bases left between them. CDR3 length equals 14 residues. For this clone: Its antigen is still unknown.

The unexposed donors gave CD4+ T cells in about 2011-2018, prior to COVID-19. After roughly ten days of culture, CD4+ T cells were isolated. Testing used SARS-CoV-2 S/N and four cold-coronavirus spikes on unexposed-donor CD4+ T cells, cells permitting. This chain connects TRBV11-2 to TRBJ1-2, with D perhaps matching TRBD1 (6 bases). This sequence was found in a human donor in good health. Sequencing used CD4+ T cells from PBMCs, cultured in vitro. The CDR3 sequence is CASSLGQSIYGYTF. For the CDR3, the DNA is TGTGCCAGCAGCCTCGGACAGTCTATTTATGGCTACACCTTC. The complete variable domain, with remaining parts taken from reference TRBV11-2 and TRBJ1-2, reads EAGVAQSPRYKIIEKRQSVAFWCNPISGHATLYWYQQILGQGPKLLIQFQNNGVVDDSQLPKDRFSAERLKGVDSTLKIQPAKLEDSAVYLCASSLGQSIYGYTFGSGTRLTVV.